Below, one T cell receptor (beta chain) is given with its context. What it binds is not known. The data were taken from a study of T cell responses to AZD1222 COVID-19 vaccine. Findings and limits, study-wide: Mostly white British, mostly female donors; authors suggested clonal diversity may be underestimated.

The data were produced by immunoSEQ multiplex PCR, yet TCRdb's version contains in-frame clones alone and is incomplete. The sample contains around 160,000 clones, 94% of which appear only once. The sample in question was peripheral blood, obtained on day 0 of AZD1222 vaccination. The receptor was derived from an adult in good health.

The CDR3 spells CASSLGTGAGTEAFF. The CDR3 coding sequence is TGCGCCAGCAGCTTGGGGACGGGGGCCGGCACTGAAGCTTTCTTT. The gene calls are TRBV5-1 and TRBJ1-1; the D gene is possibly TRBD1 (6 bases). Germline CDR1 reads SGHRS; CDR2 reads YFSETQ. Between the trimmed V and J ends, which lost 0 bases and 4 bases, there was a span of 13 bases. The CDR3 totals 15 residues.